The 23 T cell receptor beta chains below come from one sample, sequenced in a study of early T cells in non-severe SARS-CoV-2 infection (dated by TCRdb to the early 2020s). To prepare the library, 5' RACE was applied. The reads were generated on a NextSeq 500. TCRdb redid the processing of the public reads, applying fastp at Q25 and MiXCR, and retained in-frame beta chains. Rows matching on CDR3 protein sequence are summarized as one entry with the most common DNA and genes. Within this sample are some 35,000 distinct CDR3 sequences, with less than 7% of them counted one time only. Of the sample, under 30% is held by the ten largest clones. The specimen comprised whole blood, sampled at baseline. Receptors were obtained from an adult who was a healthcare worker with PCR-confirmed SARS-CoV-2 infection or an uninfected control (not recorded which).

In this sample, this clonotype is medium-sized (0.01 to 0.1%). This chain joins TRBV27 and TRBJ2-2; 10 bases align to TRBD1. The germline V gene encodes CDR1 MNHEY and CDR2 SMNVEV (reference sequence). The ends lost 2 bases at V and 5 bases at J; junction bases unmatched: 5. This CDR3 is 16 amino acids long. CDR3 coding DNA: TGTGCCAGCAGTTTACTTTTGGGACAGGGGACCGGGGAGCTGTTTTTT. Translating gives CASSLLLGQGTGELFF.

In this sample, this clonotype turned up many times. The gene calls are TRBV20-1 and TRBJ2-7; D unresolved. The CDR3 spans 15 residues. The germline V gene encodes CDR1 DFQATT and CDR2 SNEGSKA (reference sequence). Trimming removed 3 bases from V and 6 bases from J, with 21 bases in between. The CDR3 sequence: CSASLDTTTTSEQYF. The CDR3 coding sequence is TGCAGTGCTAGTTTAGACACAACCACCACCTCCGAGCAGTACTTC.

The gene calls are TRBV27 and TRBJ2-3; 8 bases map to TRBD1. Germline V lookup: CDR1 MNHEY, CDR2 SMNVEV (reference sequence). V was pared by 9 bases and J by 5 bases, with 7 bases of the junction left unmatched. The CDR3 loop spans 13 amino acids. CDR3 sequence reads: CASKQGAKDTQYF. The CDR3 coding sequence is TGTGCCAGTAAGCAGGGGGCAAAAGATACGCAGTATTTT.

The sample holds many counts of this clonotype. The gene calls are TRBV3-1 and TRBJ2-7; 10 nucleotides match TRBD2. The CDR3 length is 14 residues. CDR1 LGHDT and CDR2 YNNKEL come from the germline V gene (reference sequence). V trimming: 4 bases; J trimming: 4 bases; junction bases outside the gene matches: 4. CDR3 coding DNA: TGTGCCAGCAGCCCTCCTAGCGGGAGTTACGAGCAGTACTTC. The encoded protein is CASSPPSGSYEQYF.

This clonotype was seen ten or more times. The J gene is TRBJ2-7, the V gene TRBV29-1; perhaps TRBD1 as D (6 bases). Germline V gives CDR1 SQVTM, CDR2 ANQGSEA. CDR3 length equals 13 residues. The V end was cut by 5 bases, the J end by 3 bases, with 14 bases between. For the CDR3, the DNA is TGCAGCGTTCTAGGACAGTTATTCTACGAGCAGTACTTC. It codes for CSVLGQLFYEQYF.

Many counts were recorded for this clonotype. The V gene is TRBV25-1, the J gene TRBJ2-7; D assignment may be TRBD1 or TRBD2 (5 bases each). The V gene lost 7 bases and the J gene lost 0 bases, with 13 bases spanning the gap. CDR1 MGHDK and CDR2 SYGVNS come from the germline V gene. The CDR3 runs 14 residues. The CDR3 region is CASIPGTGSYEQYF. The CDR3 nucleotides are TGTGCCAGCATCCCCGGGACGGGCTCCTACGAGCAGTACTTC.

This clonotype was recorded at least ten times. The V and J genes are TRBV12-3 or TRBV12-4 and TRBJ1-1; D possibly corresponds to TRBD1 (5 bases). The CDR3 contains 11 residues. V was pared by 6 bases and J by 11 bases, with 13 bases between. The CDR3 spells CASSSGTAAFF. DNA for the CDR3: TGTGCCAGCAGCTCCGGGACGGCTGCTTTCTTT.

The CDR3 is CAWSSGWEQFF. The CDR3 nucleotides are TGTGCCTGGAGTTCCGGGTGGGAGCAGTTCTTC. V and J are TRBV30 and TRBJ2-1; no clear D gene. The germline CDR1 and CDR2 sequences are GTSNPN and SVGIG (reference sequence). This CDR3 contains 11 residues. Trimming removed 2 bases from V and 10 bases from J, with 9 bases in between. The full variable domain, its missing parts supplied by reference TRBV30 and TRBJ2-1, is SQTIHQWPATLVQPVGSPLSLECTVEGTSNPNLYWYRQAAGRGLQLLFYSVGIGQISSEVPQNLSASRPQDRQFILSSKKLLLSDSGFYLCAWSSGWEQFFGPGTRLTVL.

This clonotype was seen ten or more times. The CDR3 spells CASSLTWGHNEQFF. The CDR3, as DNA: TGTGCCAGCAGCTTGACATGGGGACACAATGAGCAGTTCTTC. This rearrangement joins TRBV5-4 to TRBJ2-1; tentatively, D is TRBD1 or TRBD2 (5 bases each). Germline CDR1 is SGHNT and CDR2 is YYREEE (reference sequence). The CDR3 runs 14 residues. Trimming shortened V by 1 base and J by 5 bases, and 10 bases separated the two germline ends.

Ten or more counts support this clonotype. The V call is TRBV7-9, the J call TRBJ2-1, with D tentatively TRBD1 (6 bases). Germline CDR1 SEHNR, CDR2 FQNEAQ (reference sequence). With 4 bases removed from V and 5 bases from J, the gap between germline ends came to 12 bases. The CDR3 is 14 amino acids. CDR3 region: CASSSPQGNNEQFF. The CDR3 DNA follows: TGTGCCAGCAGCTCTCCACAGGGAAACAATGAGCAGTTCTTC. Using reference TRBV7-9 and TRBJ2-1 for the parts outside the CDR3, the full variable domain is DTGVSQNPRHKITKRGQNVTFRCDPISEHNRLYWYRQTLGQGPEFLTYFQNEAQLEKSRLLSDRFSAERPKGSFSTLEIQRTEQGDSAMYLCASSSPQGNNEQFFGPGTRLTVL.

The chain recombines TRBV7-9 with TRBJ1-6; 9 bases map to TRBD1. V lost 2 bases and J lost 8; bases outside the gene matches: 4. This CDR3 has 15 amino acids. Germline CDR1 SEHNR, CDR2 FQNEAQ (reference sequence). The CDR3 DNA is TGTGCCAGCAGCTTATCCGGACAGGGGTATTCACCCCTCCACTTT. This gives the protein CASSLSGQGYSPLHF.

This clonotype was detected many times. The rearrangement links TRBV20-1 to TRBJ2-7; 11 bases agree with TRBD2. The ends lost 5 bases at V and 3 bases at J; junction bases unmatched: 6. This CDR3 has 14 amino acids. The germline CDR1 and CDR2 sequences are DFQATT and SNEGSKA (reference sequence). CDR3 nucleotide sequence: TGCAGTGCTTCTCGACTAGCGGGAAACTACGAGCAGTACTTC. This encodes CSASRLAGNYEQYF.

This clonotype was found many times. The chain links TRBV6-2 or TRBV6-3 to TRBJ2-7, with a weak D call TRBD2 (6 bases). The length of the CDR3 is 14 residues. Germline CDR1 is MNHEY and CDR2 is SVGEGT. Between the trimmed V and J ends, which lost 6 bases and 5 bases, there was a span of 17 bases. DNA for the CDR3: TGTGCCAGCAGACCGGGACTCGGCACACACGAGCAGTACTTC. Its translation: CASRPGLGTHEQYF.

There are a few counts of this clonotype. The rearrangement joins TRBV6-5 to TRBJ2-3; a weak D match, TRBD2 (5 bases). V lost 0 bases and J lost 8, with 9 bases in between. The CDR3 is made up of 13 amino acids. In germline, CDR1 is MNHEY, CDR2 SVGAGI. In nucleotides, the CDR3 is TGTGCCAGCAGTTACTCCGACCGGGGTACGCAGTATTTT. Protein product: CASSYSDRGTQYF.

This clonotype appeared a few times. The CDR3 region has the DNA TGTGCCAGCAGTTTAAATAGCGGGGGACAAGAGACCCAGTACTTC. It translates to CASSLNSGGQETQYF. V is TRBV6-2 or TRBV6-3 and J is TRBJ2-5, with 9 bases lining up with TRBD2. V shed 4 bases and J 2 bases; nucleotides not matched to a gene: 5. The CDR3 length is 15 residues. CDR1 MNHEY and CDR2 SVGEGT come from the germline V gene.

This clonotype was observed a few times. The gene calls are TRBV11-2 and TRBJ2-7; TRBD1 matches at 9 bases. V trimming: 8 bases; J trimming: 7 bases; junction bases outside the gene matches: 24. The CDR3 consists of 18 residues. Germline V gene sequence: CDR1 SGHAT, CDR2 FQNNGV. The CDR3 sequence is CASRSPRRTGATMGEQYF. The DNA for the CDR3 is TGTGCCAGCCGTTCCCCCCGGAGGACAGGGGCCACTATGGGGGAGCAGTACTTC.

This clonotype was observed many times. The V call is TRBV29-1, the J call TRBJ2-2; D is unclear. V was trimmed by 8 bases and J by 2 bases, leaving 15 bases between them. Looked up from germline, CDR1 is SQVTM and CDR2 is ANQGSEA. This CDR3 spans 14 amino acids. The DNA of the CDR3 is TGCAGCCCGAAACGGAAAGAAAACACCGGGGAGCTGTTTTTT. This translates into CSPKRKENTGELFF.

This clonotype was recorded many times. This chain joins TRBV7-3 and TRBJ2-1, with D possibly being TRBD2 (7 bases). The length of the CDR3 is 15 residues. Trimming pared 3 bases from V and 6 bases from J, leaving 15 bases between. Germline V gives CDR1 SGHTA, CDR2 FQGTGA. This CDR3 is CASSLGGPASNEQFF. The CDR3 nucleotides read TGTGCCAGCAGCTTGGGGGGGCCGGCCAGCAATGAGCAGTTCTTC.

This clonotype was counted ten times or more. The chain combines TRBV11-2 with TRBJ2-1; 9 bases agree with TRBD2. The CDR3 loop spans 13 amino acids. J lost 6 bases, V lost 4 bases, and 1 base had no gene match. Germline CDR1 and CDR2: SGHAT and FQNNGV. In DNA, the CDR3 is TGTGCCAGCAGCTGGGGACTAGCCAATGAGCAGTTCTTC. As protein: CASSWGLANEQFF.

The table lists this clonotype with a few counts. The chain employs TRBV9 and TRBJ2-2; D not certain. Germline V lookup: CDR1 SGDLS, CDR2 YYNGEE. There are 12 residues in the CDR3. V lost 5 bases to trimming and J lost 1 base, with 3 bases between them. The CDR3 region is CASRENTGELFF. The CDR3 DNA is TGTGCCAGCAGGGAGAACACCGGGGAGCTGTTTTTT.

This clonotype was seen a handful of times. The V gene is TRBV27, the J gene TRBJ2-1, with D possibly being TRBD2 (5 bases). The ends were cut back, 3 bases at V and 10 bases at J, with 7 bases in the middle. The CDR3 contains 11 residues. The V gene's germline CDR1 is MNHEY and CDR2 SMNVEV (reference sequence). For the CDR3, the DNA is TGTGCCAGCAGTTTCCGACTAGAGCAGTTCTTC. Translating gives CASSFRLEQFF.

This clonotype was counted ten times or more. The chain carries TRBV6-5 and TRBJ2-7, with 7 bases matching TRBD1. From germline, CDR1 is MNHEY and CDR2 SVGAGI. J was trimmed by 3 bases and V by 2 bases; bases with no gene match: 1. The CDR3 is 13 residues long. The CDR3 coding sequence is TGTGCCAGCAGTTACCGGACAGGCTACGAGCAGTACTTC. Amino acids: CASSYRTGYEQYF.

At least ten counts were recorded for this clonotype. The rearrangement joins TRBV28 to TRBJ2-7; 9 bases map to TRBD2. Germline CDR1 MDHEN, CDR2 SYDVKM. The J segment lost 0 bases and the V segment lost 5 bases, leaving 14 bases of the junction unmatched. This CDR3 is built from 18 residues. Here the CDR3 DNA reads TGTGCCAGCAGTCCCAGTCGTGGACTAGCGAAAAGCTCCTACGAGCAGTACTTC. Encoded protein: CASSPSRGLAKSSYEQYF.